These T cell receptor beta chains were read from a single sample in a study of cytomegalovirus exposure and HLA in healthy donors. Measured with immunoSEQ multiplex PCR; TCRdb has only the in-frame clones, and not every one. Of 86,000 or so clones in the sample, 79% are singletons; the top ten hold over 12%. The sequenced material came from PBMCs. These receptors originate from a woman aged 40 to 50 in good health and CMV-seropositive. CDR3s leave out the opening cysteine and the closing phenylalanine or tryptophan. Fields, in order: V gene, CDR3 protein.

V: TRBV7-9; CDR3: ASSLGTGGPDTQY
V: TRBV5-6; CDR3: ASSLVGANYGYT
V: TRBV2; CDR3: ASRTGGMSNQPQH
V: TRBV6-5; CDR3: ASSLGRANEKLF
V: TRBV9; CDR3: ASSKTSGGKETQY
V: TRBV19; CDR3: ASSASTGDNQPQH
V: TRBV5-1; CDR3: ASSLDSANTGELF
V: TRBV5-1; CDR3: ASSAGQGANSPLH
V: TRBV19; CDR3: ASSMPGSGTEAF
V: TRBV7-9; CDR3: ASSSGQGATEAF
V: TRBV28; CDR3: ASSLTGPYEQY
V: TRBV28; CDR3: ASSPRGTGAYEQY
V: TRBV27; CDR3: ASSPGQRDQPQH
V: TRBV7-6; CDR3: ASSLNPEASYEQY
V: TRBV15; CDR3: ATRSGNSGGQETQY
V: TRBV5-1; CDR3: ASSGTVTNEKLF
V: TRBV30; CDR3: AWSQGLLVGNTIY
V: TRBV27; CDR3: ASTLGRGSGANVLT
V: TRBV30; CDR3: AWNYAIGGYT
V: TRBV28; CDR3: ASSSRGGYSNQPQH
V: TRBV11-2; CDR3: ASSYSGELF
V: TRBV5-1; CDR3: ASSPETGYGYT
V: TRBV27; CDR3: ASSLSTGGRMNTGELF
V: TRBV18; CDR3: ASSPQQGANEKLF
V: TRBV2; CDR3: ASSAAGGPSYEQY
V: TRBV27; CDR3: ASRFRDMSSYEQY
V: TRBV15; CDR3: ATSRGTGPYEQY
V: TRBV13; CDR3: ASSLVGSYEQY
V: TRBV19; CDR3: ASSIFQGRTEAF
V: TRBV6-5; CDR3: ASSYFRQGNHEQY
V: TRBV29-1; CDR3: STDRDAETQY
V: TRBV7-2; CDR3: ASSDPLAGGYNEQF